Listed below are T cell receptor beta chains from one sample, sequenced in a study of cytomegalovirus exposure and HLA in healthy donors. The repertoire was sequenced with immunoSEQ multiplex PCR; TCRdb's copy has only in-frame clones and lacks some. The sample shows tens of thousands of clones, approximately 70% of them seen only once. What was sequenced was PBMCs. The receptors stem from a man aged 25 to 40 in good health and CMV-seronegative. Each CDR3 is given with its conserved first and last residue. D genes are given only for firm matches. Rows give clone size only sometimes, using once, few, many, or a class for an expanded clone.

TRBJ1-6 | TRBV6-1 | few | . | CASSEEANLRRNSPLHF
TRBJ1-1 | TRBV4-2 | . | . | CASSQDGTKTEAFF
TRBJ2-1 | TRBV18 | . | . | CASSPPAGLAYNEQFF
TRBJ1-1 | TRBV18 | . | . | CASSLRTATNTEAFF
TRBJ1-1 | TRBV18 | . | . | CASSPVSGNTNTEAFF
TRBJ2-2 | TRBV29-1 | . | TRBD2 | CSVEVAGGKVGELFF
TRBJ1-1 | TRBV4-3 | . | . | CASSQYYKNTEAFF
TRBJ1-2 | TRBV18 | . | . | CASSPAVDYGYTF
TRBJ2-3 | TRBV5-1 | . | TRBD1 | CASSFNAGTGGTDTQYF
TRBJ1-4 | TRBV5-5 | few | . | CASSLRGINEKLFF
TRBJ2-7 | TRBV4-3 | . | TRBD1 | CASSQEGTGGGYEQYF
TRBJ1-1 | TRBV19 | once | . | CASRPQAATNTEAFF
TRBJ1-1 | TRBV5-1 | . | . | CASSLTGRDGAFF
TRBJ1-5 | TRBV27 | once | TRBD1 | CASSLRGGDQPQHF
TRBJ1-2 | TRBV19 | . | . | CASNRNQNYGYTF
TRBJ1-3 | TRBV7-3 | . | . | CASSSGVTGNTIYF
TRBJ1-1 | TRBV25-1 | . | . | CASSDRNDLNTEAFF
TRBJ1-5 | TRBV19 | . | TRBD1 | CASSIDRASSQPQHF
TRBJ2-7 | TRBV30 | . | . | CAWSPTGNEQYF
TRBJ1-1 | TRBV19 | few | . | CASRLQGNTEAFF
TRBJ1-2 | TRBV28 | . | . | CASNGGPGYGYTF
TRBJ2-7 | TRBV7-9 | . | . | CASSLEGQDAYEQYF
TRBJ1-1 | TRBV29-1 | . | TRBD1 | CSVVSQGAEAFF
TRBJ2-7 | TRBV7-2 | . | TRBD2 | CASSRPSGSSYEQYF
TRBJ2-7 | TRBV6-5 | . | TRBD1 | CASSYSRTGNTYEQYF
. | TRBV7-3 | . | TRBD1 | CASSSDREGPYEQYF
TRBJ1-2 | TRBV28 | . | TRBD1 | CASSLSTKGGQGSHNYGYTF
TRBJ2-7 | TRBV5-6 | . | . | CASSLARAATYEQYF
TRBJ1-4 | TRBV6-6 | few | TRBD1 | CASSYRGPSTNEKLFF
TRBJ1-1 | TRBV6-5 | few | . | CASSRNTGNTEAFF
TRBJ2-7 | TRBV27 | . | . | CASSPTLRQVPLEQYF
TRBJ2-1 | TRBV9 | . | . | CASSDGTRPNEQFF
TRBJ1-5 | TRBV5-8 | . | . | CASSFDSLNQPQHF
TRBJ2-4 | TRBV11-1 | . | . | CASSNGGPGVGIQYF
TRBJ1-2 | TRBV28 | . | . | CASSLLAEQGGYTF
TRBJ1-4 | TRBV4-1 | . | . | CASSQRDIGDEKLFF
TRBJ1-5 | TRBV7-2 | . | . | CASSLVAGSGQPQHF
TRBJ1-4 | TRBV19 | . | TRBD1 | CASRIRDRGEKLFF
TRBJ2-7 | TRBV27 | . | TRBD1 | CASRRGDRDSYEQYF
TRBJ2-1 | TRBV29-1 | medium-sized | . | CSVGGYHNEQFF
TRBJ2-1 | TRBV9 | few | . | CASSVALGGDYNEQFF
TRBJ1-2 | TRBV4-1 | few | TRBD1 | CASSHLQGDYGYTF
TRBJ1-5 | TRBV2 | . | TRBD1 | CASSAGQGQQPQHF
TRBJ2-3 | TRBV9 | . | . | CASSVGRRQATDTQYF
TRBJ2-7 | TRBV6-5 | . | TRBD1 | CASSALGGAGFEYF
TRBJ1-1 | TRBV6-1 | few | . | CASSEVRTNTEAFF
TRBJ1-5 | TRBV27 | few | . | CASSTLDSLNQPQHF
TRBJ2-1 | TRBV15 | . | . | CATSRDRGAYNEQFF
TRBJ2-2 | TRBV19 | once | . | CASSYGRGTGELFF
TRBJ1-2 | TRBV27 | . | TRBD1 | CASSLTGDGYGYTF
TRBJ1-1 | TRBV7-3 | . | . | CASSPSGMNTEAFF
TRBJ2-7 | TRBV19 | . | TRBD2 | CASSSHSGRDEQYF
TRBJ2-3 | TRBV30 | few | TRBD1 | CAWSDPRRQGRTDTQYF
TRBJ1-1 | TRBV2 | . | . | CASSGLSGMAFF